This is a list of T cell receptor beta chains from one sample in a study of sequential checkpoint blockade in melanoma. Sequencing was performed with immunoSEQ multiplex PCR; in TCRdb, only in-frame clones are kept and a portion is missing. The data contain about 12,000 clones, about 79% of them singletons. The sample here was CD8+ T cells sorted from blood (inferred from file names), taken from a patient given nivolumab and ipilimumab in sequence. The receptors were gathered from a human donor with melanoma. Each CDR3 is given with its conserved first and last residue. The D gene is left open where the match is weak. For some rows the clone size is stated as once, few or many, or as a class when expanded; others skip it.

V gene,clone size,J gene,D gene,CDR3 DNA,CDR3 protein
TRBV19,NA,TRBJ2-1,NA,TGTGCCACCGCAGCTCAGGGGGGCAACAATGAGCAGTTCTTC,CATAAQGGNNEQFF
TRBV27,once,TRBJ1-1,NA,TGTGCCAGCAGTTTCTGGGGCGGTACTGAAGCTTTCTTT,CASSFWGGTEAFF
TRBV28,NA,TRBJ2-1,TRBD2,TGTGCCAGCATCAAACCAGGGAGGGCCGATGAGCAGTTCTTC,CASIKPGRADEQFF
TRBV29-1,NA,TRBJ2-7,NA,TGCAGCGTTAGGACTGGCTCCTACGAGCAGTACTTC,CSVRTGSYEQYF
TRBV5-1,NA,TRBJ2-7,NA,TGCGCCAGCAGCTTGTTCAGTGTTAGCGAAGGAGGCGAGCAGTACTTC,CASSLFSVSEGGEQYF
TRBV5-1,once,TRBJ2-7,TRBD2,TGCGCCAGCAGCTTGGCGGGGGGCGAGCAGTACTTC,CASSLAGGEQYF
TRBV5-1,NA,TRBJ2-5,NA,TGCGCCAGCAGCTTGGGGACTAATCAAGAGACCCAGTACTTC,CASSLGTNQETQYF
TRBV4-1,NA,TRBJ2-7,TRBD2,TGCGCCAGCAGCCAAGCCTCCTCTAGCGGGGGGATCTACGAGCAGTACTTC,CASSQASSSGGIYEQYF
TRBV5-5,NA,TRBJ2-2,NA,TGTGCCAGCAGCTTGGCACTTAACACCGGGGAGCTGTTTTTT,CASSLALNTGELFF
TRBV29-1,NA,TRBJ2-1,TRBD2,TGCAGCGTTGAAGGGACTAGCGGGATGACTTCCTACAATGAGCAGTTCTTC,CSVEGTSGMTSYNEQFF
TRBV15,NA,TRBJ2-1,NA,TGTGCCACCAGCAGTGGCAGGGGATTCGGTAATGAGCAGTTCTTC,CATSSGRGFGNEQFF
TRBV27,few,TRBJ2-5,TRBD1,TGTGCCAGCGGACAGGGGGCACTCCAAGAGACCCAGTACTTC,CASGQGALQETQYF
TRBV27,NA,TRBJ2-3,NA,TGTGCCAGCAGTTTGGCAGGGCTGGGCACAGATACGCAGTATTTT,CASSLAGLGTDTQYF
TRBV19,NA,TRBJ2-1,TRBD2,TGTGCCAGTAGTGTGGCTAGCGGGAATTTCAATGAGCAGTTCTTC,CASSVASGNFNEQFF
TRBV5-5,NA,TRBJ1-2,TRBD1,TGTGCCAGCAGCTTTCTAACAGGGGACAACTATGGCTACACCTTC,CASSFLTGDNYGYTF
TRBV4-2,few,TRBJ2-3,TRBD1,TGTGCCAGCAGCCAAGAAGCGGGACAGGGGGTCAATACGCAGTATTTT,CASSQEAGQGVNTQYF
TRBV13,NA,TRBJ1-5,NA,TGTGCCAGCAGCTTAGGCAGGGATGGATCTCAGCCCCAGCATTTT,CASSLGRDGSQPQHF
TRBV27,NA,TRBJ2-3,TRBD1,TGTGCCAGCAGTTTTGGGCAGGGGGCTACAGATACGCAGTATTTT,CASSFGQGATDTQYF
TRBV19,NA,TRBJ1-2,TRBD1,TGTGCCAGTAGTATAGTATGGACAGGGGCCACCTATGGCTACACCTTC,CASSIVWTGATYGYTF
TRBV27,NA,TRBJ2-7,NA,TGTGCCAACAGTTTACGTCCAGGGAAAACCTACGAGCAGTACTTC,CANSLRPGKTYEQYF
TRBV6-5,NA,TRBJ1-2,TRBD1,TGTGCCAGTAAACCTGAACCGGGACAGGGAAGTGGCTACACCTTC,CASKPEPGQGSGYTF
TRBV29-1,NA,TRBJ2-7,NA,TGCAGCGTCGGGACAAGCTCCTACGAGCAGTACTTC,CSVGTSSYEQYF
TRBV6-5,NA,TRBJ2-7,TRBD1,TGTGCCAGCAGTTATTACAGGGGTAGATACGAGCAGTACTTC,CASSYYRGRYEQYF
TRBV12-5,NA,TRBJ1-1,NA,TGTGCTAGTGGTTTTGGGGCATTGGCTTTCTTT,CASGFGALAFF
TRBV6-1,NA,TRBJ1-1,TRBD1,TGTGCCAGCAGTGAGGGGACAGGGGGAGCTTTCTTT,CASSEGTGGAFF
TRBV19,NA,TRBJ2-1,TRBD2,TGTGCCAGTAGTTTCCTAGCGGGGACTTACAATGAGCAGTTCTTC,CASSFLAGTYNEQFF
TRBV4-1,NA,TRBJ1-5,NA,TGCGCCAGCAGCCAAGGTGGAGGGCAGGCGAATCAGCCCCAGCATTTT,CASSQGGGQANQPQHF
TRBV7-6,once,TRBJ2-1,TRBD2,TGTGCCAGCAGCTTAGCGCCAGGCGGGAGCTCGTCTGTCCATGAGCAGTTCTTC,CASSLAPGGSSSVHEQFF
TRBV29-1,NA,TRBJ1-1,NA,TGCAGCGTTTCCAGTTACACTGAAGCTTTCTTT,CSVSSYTEAFF
TRBV4-2,NA,TRBJ1-1,NA,TGTGCCAGCAGCCAAGGGGTGGGAGGCGGCACTGAAGCTTTCTTT,CASSQGVGGGTEAFF
TRBV29-1,NA,TRBJ1-1,NA,TGCAGCGTTCACATCGGGCGACAGGATAGGAACACTGAAGCTTTCTTT,CSVHIGRQDRNTEAFF
TRBV30,NA,TRBJ2-5,NA,TGTGCCTGGAGTGTAGAAGGGGGGGCCTTAATAGAGACCCAGTACTTC,CAWSVEGGALIETQYF
TRBV6-4,NA,TRBJ2-1,TRBD2,TGTGCCAGCAGTGACTCCGGGGGGGCCTACAATGAGCAGTTCTTC,CASSDSGGAYNEQFF
TRBV28,NA,TRBJ1-1,NA,TGTGCCAGCAGTAAACGCCCGGCAGGGTACACTGAAGCTTTCTTT,CASSKRPAGYTEAFF
TRBV28,once,TRBJ1-3,TRBD1,TGTGCCAGCAGCGTACAGGGGTCCTCTGGAAACACCATATATTTT,CASSVQGSSGNTIYF
TRBV29-1,NA,TRBJ2-1,TRBD2,TGCAGCCATAGCGGGAACAATGAGCAGTTCTTC,CSHSGNNEQFF